These T cell receptor beta chains were read from a single sample in a study of cytomegalovirus exposure and HLA in healthy donors. Profiled with immunoSEQ multiplex PCR; TCRdb holds only in-frame clones, not every one. The data hold 90,000 to 150,000 clones, with approximately 74% observed a single time. Input material: PBMCs. Receptor source: a woman in her forties or fifties in good health and CMV-seropositive. Both conserved end residues are part of each CDR3. A D gene is named only where the DNA matches it firmly. Rows may omit the clone size; those that give it use once, few, many or a size class.

J gene | V gene | clone size | D gene | CDR3 protein | CDR3 DNA
TRBJ1-5 | TRBV7-2 | once | NA | CASSPDGSRNQPQHF | TGTGCCAGCAGCCCCGACGGGTCGCGCAATCAGCCCCAGCATTTT
TRBJ2-3 | TRBV2 | NA | TRBD2 | CASRTSGGADTQYF | TGTGCCAGCCGAACTAGCGGGGGGGCGGATACGCAGTATTTT
TRBJ2-1 | TRBV7-6 | NA | TRBD1 | CASSLGQGANEQFF | TGTGCCAGCAGCTTAGGGCAGGGGGCGAATGAGCAGTTCTTC
TRBJ1-1 | TRBV4-3 | NA | TRBD1 | CASSQDTQGVTEAFF | TGCGCCAGCAGCCAAGATACACAGGGGGTCACTGAAGCTTTCTTT
TRBJ1-5 | TRBV2 | NA | TRBD1 | CASRTGMQPQHF | TGTGCCAGCAGGACAGGGATGCAGCCCCAGCATTTT
TRBJ1-5 | TRBV27 | once | TRBD1 | CASSKTGNQPQHF | TGTGCCAGCAGCAAGACAGGGAATCAGCCCCAGCATTTT
TRBJ1-1 | TRBV7-9 | NA | NA | CASSLGSGNTEAFF | TGTGCCAGCAGCTTAGGGTCGGGGAACACTGAAGCTTTCTTT
TRBJ1-2 | TRBV4-3 | NA | NA | CASSQSALGGGGGYTF | TGCGCCAGCAGCCAATCGGCTCTCGGGGGAGGAGGCGGCTACACCTTC
TRBJ1-1 | TRBV5-4 | NA | NA | CASSSPHSGKPETNTEAFF | TGTGCCAGCAGCTCCCCCCATTCGGGTAAACCCGAGACGAACACTGAAGCTTTCTTT
TRBJ2-7 | TRBV2 | NA | NA | CASSPSSYEQYF | TGTGCCAGCAGTCCCAGCTCCTACGAGCAGTACTTC
TRBJ1-1 | TRBV10-1 | NA | NA | CASSEMAAEAFF | TGCGCCAGCAGTGAGATGGCCGCTGAAGCTTTCTTT
TRBJ1-2 | TRBV29-1 | NA | NA | CSVVHEYYGYTF | TGCAGCGTTGTACACGAATACTATGGCTACACCTTC
TRBJ1-2 | TRBV7-6 | once | NA | CASSLAADSTYGYTF | TGTGCCAGCAGCTTAGCAGCGGACAGTACTTATGGCTACACCTTC
TRBJ2-7 | TRBV5-1 | NA | TRBD2 | CASSLQGLAGSYEQYF | TGCGCCAGCAGCTTACAGGGACTAGCGGGATCCTACGAGCAGTACTTC
TRBJ1-5 | TRBV27 | NA | NA | CASSLSGGNQPQHF | TGTGCCAGCAGTTTATCAGGGGGCAATCAGCCCCAGCATTTT
TRBJ1-4 | TRBV11-2 | NA | NA | CASSLSQVGEKLFF | TGTGCCAGCAGCTTAAGCCAGGTCGGCGAAAAACTGTTTTTT
TRBJ2-3 | TRBV11-2 | NA | TRBD2 | CASSLALAGTDTQYF | TGTGCCAGCAGCTTAGCCCTAGCGGGGACGGATACGCAGTATTTT
TRBJ2-5 | TRBV5-1 | once | NA | CASRILEGETQYF | TGCGCCAGCAGAATACTGGAGGGAGAGACCCAGTACTTC
TRBJ1-5 | TRBV19 | few | NA | CASSLFTQPQHF | TGTGCCAGTAGTCTATTTACCCAGCCCCAGCATTTT
TRBJ2-3 | TRBV11-2 | NA | NA | CASSSEISRGRTQYF | TGTGCCAGCAGCTCCGAGATTTCGCGGGGGCGTACGCAGTATTTT
TRBJ2-7 | TRBV7-2 | NA | TRBD2 | CASSREGREYEQYF | TGTGCCAGCAGCCGAGAAGGGCGGGAGTACGAGCAGTACTTC
TRBJ2-1 | TRBV28 | NA | NA | CASRRTGYEQFF | TGTGCCAGCAGGCGTACAGGGTATGAGCAGTTCTTC
TRBJ2-7 | TRBV30 | NA | TRBD1 | CAWKRKVPGTGAKEQYF | TGTGCCTGGAAGAGGAAGGTCCCCGGGACAGGGGCAAAGGAGCAGTACTTC
TRBJ2-4 | TRBV9 | NA | NA | CASSGYGVGGNIQYF | TGTGCCAGCAGCGGGTACGGGGTTGGGGGCAACATTCAGTACTTC
TRBJ2-3 | TRBV5-1 | NA | TRBD1 | CASSSGQGTDTQYF | TGCGCCAGCAGTTCTGGACAGGGAACAGATACGCAGTATTTT
TRBJ1-6 | TRBV5-1 | once | TRBD1 | CASSFGQEISPLHF | TGCGCCAGCAGTTTTGGACAGGAGATTTCACCCCTCCACTTT
TRBJ2-7 | TRBV7-2 | NA | TRBD2 | CASSESGGPSYEQYF | TGTGCCAGCAGCGAGAGCGGGGGACCCTCCTACGAGCAGTACTTC
TRBJ2-7 | TRBV7-3 | few | TRBD2 | CASSLVPSGRTYEQYF | TGTGCCAGCAGCTTAGTTCCTAGCGGGAGAACCTACGAGCAGTACTTC
TRBJ2-5 | TRBV4-2 | NA | TRBD1 | CASSQEGTGGETQYF | TGTGCCAGCAGCCAAGAAGGGACAGGGGGAGAGACCCAGTACTTC
TRBJ1-1 | TRBV27 | NA | NA | CASSPRMATEAFF | TGTGCCAGCAGCCCGAGGATGGCCACTGAAGCTTTCTTT
TRBJ2-7 | TRBV7-9 | NA | NA | CASSPQAASEQYF | TGTGCCAGCAGCCCCCAAGCCGCAAGCGAGCAGTACTTC
TRBJ1-1 | TRBV28 | NA | NA | CASSLVQGKAFF | TGTGCCAGCAGTTTAGTGCAGGGTAAAGCTTTCTTT
TRBJ1-5 | TRBV19 | NA | TRBD1 | CASSISRGRSNQPQHF | TGTGCCAGTAGTATTTCCAGGGGGCGTAGCAATCAGCCCCAGCATTTT
TRBJ2-7 | TRBV6-1 | NA | NA | CASSTDHTYEQYF | TGTGCCAGCAGTACAGACCATACCTACGAGCAGTACTTC
TRBJ2-3 | TRBV7-9 | NA | TRBD2 | CASSLSSGGMGSPDTQYF | TGTGCCAGCAGCTTGTCTAGCGGGGGGATGGGGTCCCCAGATACGCAGTATTTT
TRBJ1-4 | TRBV19 | NA | TRBD1 | CASSNNRGTNEKLFF | TGTGCCAGTAGTAACAACAGGGGAACTAATGAAAAACTGTTTTTT
TRBJ2-7 | TRBV28 | NA | TRBD2 | CASSIAGGPSEQYF | TGTGCCAGCAGTATAGCGGGGGGGCCCTCCGAGCAGTACTTC
TRBJ2-2 | TRBV10-3 | once | TRBD1 | CAISAGTAAGELFF | TGTGCCATCAGTGCTGGGACAGCCGCCGGGGAGCTGTTTTTT
TRBJ2-5 | TRBV2 | NA | TRBD1 | CASAGGQGWETQYF | TGTGCCAGCGCTGGGGGACAGGGGTGGGAGACCCAGTACTTC
TRBJ1-2 | TRBV20-1 | NA | TRBD1 | CSAKQGNGYTF | TGCAGTGCTAAACAGGGGAATGGCTACACCTTC
TRBJ1-5 | TRBV27 | few | NA | CASSPRDIRGSNQPQHF | TGTGCCAGCAGTCCGAGGGACATTCGTGGAAGCAATCAGCCCCAGCATTTT
TRBJ1-6 | TRBV7-2 | NA | TRBD1 | CASSLEGQGRSPLHF | TGTGCCAGCAGCTTAGAAGGACAGGGGCGATCACCCCTCCACTTT
TRBJ1-4 | TRBV2 | NA | TRBD1 | CASSLTETGMGEKLFF | TGTGCCAGCAGCCTCACTGAGACAGGGATGGGTGAAAAACTGTTTTTT
TRBJ2-1 | TRBV6-1 | NA | TRBD2 | CASSEGTSVNNEQFF | TGTGCCAGCAGTGAGGGGACTAGCGTAAACAATGAGCAGTTCTTC
TRBJ1-2 | TRBV7-2 | NA | TRBD1 | CASSLEWQGAQSYGYTF | TGTGCCAGCAGCTTAGAATGGCAGGGGGCGCAAAGCTATGGCTACACCTTC
TRBJ1-1 | TRBV30 | NA | NA | CAWRHGGERAEAFF | TGTGCCTGGAGACACGGCGGGGAGAGGGCTGAAGCTTTCTTT